These T cell receptor beta chains were read from a single sample in a study of early T cells in non-severe SARS-CoV-2 infection. TCRdb fed the 5' RACE reads into MiXCR, producing one record per CDR3 protein. The data contain around 29,000 distinct CDR3 sequences, about 6.1% of them singletons. Sequences were obtained from whole blood. These receptors were taken from an adult who was a healthcare worker with PCR-confirmed SARS-CoV-2 infection or an uninfected control (not recorded which). CDR3s include the opening cysteine and the closing phenylalanine or tryptophan. A D gene is named only where the DNA matches it firmly. Clone size is given for some rows only: seen once, a few or many times, or a class if the clone is expanded.

>.|TRBV7-8|TRBJ2-5|many
TGTGCCAGCAGCTTAGTTCTCTCGGGGGAGACCCAGTACTTC
CASSLVLSGETQYF
>.|TRBV29-1|TRBJ1-3|many
TGCAGCGTTGAAGCCGCGGGGGGTAAAGGAAACACCATATATTTT
CSVEAAGGKGNTIYF
>.|TRBV20-1|TRBJ2-3|few
TGCAGTGCCAGAGGGACCGTCCTTCCCACAGATACGCAGTATTTT
CSARGTVLPTDTQYF
>TRBD2|TRBV7-2|TRBJ2-7|many
TGTGCCAGCAGCGCTACTAGCGGGGCCCACGAGCAGTACTTC
CASSATSGAHEQYF
>.|TRBV29-1|TRBJ2-7|medium-sized
TGCAGCGTGGGGGACTCCTACGAGCAGTACTTC
CSVGDSYEQYF
>.|TRBV18|TRBJ1-2|few
TGTGCCAGCTCACCACGAATCCAGGGAGTGTCCTATGGCTACACCTTC
CASSPRIQGVSYGYTF
>.|TRBV5-1|TRBJ1-1|many
TGCGCCAGCAGCTTGGAATTCGGGTTTGGAAAAGCTTTCTTT
CASSLEFGFGKAFF
>TRBD2|TRBV7-8|TRBJ2-3|many
TGTGCCAGCAGTTCCAAGACTGGGGGGGTCACAGATACGCAGTATTTT
CASSSKTGGVTDTQYF
>TRBD2|TRBV6-6|TRBJ2-5|medium-sized
TGTGCCAGCAGTGTAGCGGGGGCCGTGGGGGAGACCCAGTACTTC
CASSVAGAVGETQYF
>.|TRBV29-1|TRBJ1-3|many
TGCAGCGTTGAGTGGGGTGGATCGCCTGGAAACACCATATATTTT
CSVEWGGSPGNTIYF
>.|TRBV18|TRBJ1-1|many
TGTGCCAGCTCGGGAGAAGCTTCTGAAGCTTTCTTT
CASSGEASEAFF
>TRBD2|TRBV7-2|TRBJ2-1|.
TGTGCCAGCAGCTTTAGCGGGGGGTCCTACAATGAGCAGTTCTTC
CASSFSGGSYNEQFF
>.|TRBV7-8|TRBJ2-3|few
TGTGCCAGCAGCCTAACTGATTACACAGATACGCAGTATTTT
CASSLTDYTDTQYF
>TRBD1|TRBV29-1|TRBJ1-1|.
TGCAGCGTTGATGAGGGGACAGGGGGCTTGGTCACTGAAGCTTTCTTT
CSVDEGTGGLVTEAFF
>.|TRBV7-2|TRBJ2-2|many
TGTGCCAGCAGCCTAATCAGGGCTGACACCGGGGAGCTGTTTTTT
CASSLIRADTGELFF
>.|TRBV28|TRBJ2-7|many
TGTGCCAGCAGTGTGACAGGGACTTTGCACGAGCAGTACTTC
CASSVTGTLHEQYF
>.|TRBV7-2|TRBJ2-5|.
TGTGCCAGCAGCTTAGACTTCTCCCAAGGGACCCAGTACTTC
CASSLDFSQGTQYF
>.|TRBV25-1|TRBJ2-7|many
TGTGCCAGCAGTGAATATTGGCAGGGGAGGCCCTACGAGCAGTACTTC
CASSEYWQGRPYEQYF
>.|TRBV4-3|TRBJ1-5|many
TGCGCCAGCAGCCAAGATCTCAATCAGCCCCAGCATTTT
CASSQDLNQPQHF
>.|TRBV4-3|TRBJ2-3|many
TGCGCCAGCAGCCAAGATCTCGCGACAGATACGCAGTATTTT
CASSQDLATDTQYF
>TRBD2|TRBV6-5|TRBJ2-7|many
TGTGCCAGCAGCCTAGCGGCCGCCTACGAGCAGTACTTC
CASSLAAAYEQYF
>.|TRBV20-1|TRBJ2-5|many
TGCAGTGCTAAGGCTTACGGGGATGAGACCCAGTACTTC
CSAKAYGDETQYF
>.|TRBV12-5|TRBJ1-2|.
TGTGCTAGTGCGCGGGAGATACTCCCGAAAGGGGGCTACACCTTC
CASAREILPKGGYTF
>TRBD2|TRBV28|TRBJ2-5|many
TGTGCCAGCAGCCCCCCGGGGGGGCGGATCGGGACCCAGTACTTC
CASSPPGGRIGTQYF
>.|TRBV12-3/TRBV12-4|TRBJ1-1|many
TGTGCCAGCAGATCCACCCAGGGGTCTCAAGCTTTCTTT
CASRSTQGSQAFF
>.|TRBV7-9|TRBJ2-7|few
TGTGCCAGCAGCCCCCCCCTGATCAACGAGCAGTACTTC
CASSPPLINEQYF
>.|TRBV28|TRBJ1-4|many
TGTGCCAGCAGTTTCCTCCAGGGGAGGTCCCCTAATGAAAAACTGTTTTTT
CASSFLQGRSPNEKLFF
>.|TRBV13|TRBJ2-7|many
TGTGCCAGCAGGTTGAGGGACAACAAGGCTCTCGAGCAGTACTTC
CASRLRDNKALEQYF
>.|TRBV6-5|TRBJ1-1|.
TGTGCCAGCAGTTTATTGGACAGACTGAACACTGAAGCTTTCTTT
CASSLLDRLNTEAFF
>.|TRBV5-1|TRBJ1-1|.
TGCGCCAGCAGCCCCCCCGGTAACACTGAAGCTTTCTTT
CASSPPGNTEAFF
>.|TRBV12-3/TRBV12-4|TRBJ1-1|many
TGTGCCAGCAGACAAAATAACAGGATCCAGGCTTTCTTT
CASRQNNRIQAFF
>.|TRBV13|TRBJ2-7|many
TGTGCCAGCGGACCCTACGAGCAGTACTTC
CASGPYEQYF
>TRBD1|TRBV11-2|TRBJ2-1|.
TGTGCCAGCAGGGGGACAGTCTACAATGAGCAGTTCTTC
CASRGTVYNEQFF
>TRBD1|TRBV24-1|TRBJ2-1|few
TGTGCCACCAGTGATTACTACAGGGGGGATGAGCAGTTCTTC
CATSDYYRGDEQFF
>TRBD2|TRBV29-1|TRBJ2-3|.
TGCAGCGTCCCCAGCGGGGGAGGAGATACGCAGTATTTT
CSVPSGGGDTQYF
>TRBD1|TRBV12-3/TRBV12-4|TRBJ1-2|few
TGTGCCAGCAGAACAGGGACAGCAGCTTACTATGGCTACACCTTC
CASRTGTAAYYGYTF
>TRBD2|TRBV10-1|TRBJ2-1|many
TGCGCCAGCAGCGCCGGGACTAGCGGGGGCCAAAGTGAGCAGTTCTTC
CASSAGTSGGQSEQFF
>.|TRBV5-1|TRBJ2-2|many
TGCGCCAGCATCGATGCAGGGCTAACAAGCGGGGAGCTGTTTTTT
CASIDAGLTSGELFF
>TRBD1|TRBV18|TRBJ1-5|many
TGTGCCAGCTCACCAAAACAACGGACAGGGGTCAAACTACTGAATCAGCCCCAGCATTTT
CASSPKQRTGVKLLNQPQHF
>TRBD1|TRBV7-9|TRBJ1-3|.
TGTGCCAGCAGCCGCGCTCCGGGACAGGGTCTATGGGGAAACACCATATATTTT
CASSRAPGQGLWGNTIYF
>.|TRBV11-3|TRBJ1-1|.
TGTGCCAGCAGCTCGAGGAGCACTGAAGCTTTCTTT
CASSSRSTEAFF
>.|TRBV18|TRBJ1-6|many
TGTGCCAGCTCACCATTGGGGGAATCACCCCTCCACTTT
CASSPLGESPLHF
>.|TRBV24-1|TRBJ1-2|few
TGTGCCACCAGTGATCCCAATTATGGCTACACCTTC
CATSDPNYGYTF
>.|TRBV6-2/TRBV6-3|TRBJ1-2|few
TGTGCCAGCAACGAAGGGACGTCTAACTATGGCTACACCTTC
CASNEGTSNYGYTF
>TRBD1|TRBV20-1|TRBJ1-2|many
TGCAGTGCTAGAGATAGTGGTCCGAAACAGGGGTTTGGTGGCTACACCTTC
CSARDSGPKQGFGGYTF
>.|TRBV10-2|TRBJ1-5|many
TGCGCCAGCAGTGAAGCGGAGGGTATAGTTCAGCCCCAGCATTTT
CASSEAEGIVQPQHF
>TRBD2|TRBV6-5|TRBJ2-1|many
TGTGCCAGCAGTTACTCGATTCCGAGCGGGGGCCGCTCCTACAATGAGCAGTTCTTC
CASSYSIPSGGRSYNEQFF
>.|TRBV12-3/TRBV12-4|TRBJ1-5|many
TGTGCCAGCAGTCCTGACAGCAATCAGCCCCAGCATTTT
CASSPDSNQPQHF
>.|TRBV5-1|TRBJ2-3|many
TGCGCCAGCAAAGGAAAGGGGTCGGATACGCAGTATTTT
CASKGKGSDTQYF
>.|TRBV6-6|TRBJ1-1|.
TGTGCCAGCAGTTACTCGAGGGCGGGGCAGAAGAACACTGAAGCTTTCTTT
CASSYSRAGQKNTEAFF
>.|TRBV5-1|TRBJ2-4|.
TGCGCCAGCAGCTTCGACAGGCCCGGAAACATTCAGTACTTC
CASSFDRPGNIQYF
>.|TRBV28|TRBJ2-3|many
TGTGCCAGCAGCACTATACTGACCAAGTCCACAGATACGCAGTATTTT
CASSTILTKSTDTQYF
>TRBD1|TRBV11-3|TRBJ1-6|few
TGTGCCAGCAGCTCTACAGGGGCCTCACCCCTCCACTTT
CASSSTGASPLHF
>.|TRBV6-5|TRBJ2-7|once
TGTGCCAGCAGCCGACTTGGGACCCGGACTATCGAGCAGTACTTC
CASSRLGTRTIEQYF
>TRBD1|TRBV7-9|TRBJ1-2|many
TGTGCCAGCAGCTTAAATAGCCAGGGGGGTAACTATGGCTACACCTTC
CASSLNSQGGNYGYTF